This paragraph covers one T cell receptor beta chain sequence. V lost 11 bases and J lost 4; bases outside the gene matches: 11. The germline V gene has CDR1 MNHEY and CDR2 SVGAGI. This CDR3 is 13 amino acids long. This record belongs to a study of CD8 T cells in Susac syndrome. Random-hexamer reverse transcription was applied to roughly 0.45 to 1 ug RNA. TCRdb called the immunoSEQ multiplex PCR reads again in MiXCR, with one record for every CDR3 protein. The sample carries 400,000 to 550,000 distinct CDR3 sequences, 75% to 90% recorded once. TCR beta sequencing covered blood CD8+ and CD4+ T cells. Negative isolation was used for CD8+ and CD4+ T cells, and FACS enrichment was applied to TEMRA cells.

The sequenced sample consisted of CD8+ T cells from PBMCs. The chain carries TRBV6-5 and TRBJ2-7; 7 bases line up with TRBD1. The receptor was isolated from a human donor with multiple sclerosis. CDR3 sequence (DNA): TGTGCCCCCCCCGGGACAGTTGATTACGAGCAGTACTTC. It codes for CAPPGTVDYEQYF.